This entry lists 7 T cell receptor beta chains sequenced from one sample in a study of identical twins. From the 5' RACE reads, TCRdb called clonotypes with MiXCR, one entry per CDR3 protein. Of 640,000 or so distinct CDR3 sequences in the sample, roughly 6% were seen once. The sample comprised naive T cells sorted from blood. These receptors were taken from a man younger than 30 in good health.

This clonotype was recorded many times. The chain has TRBV10-3 and TRBJ2-1; no firm D call. Trimming took 6 bases from V and 0 from J, leaving 12 bases between them. The length of the CDR3 is 15 residues. Germline values: CDR1 ENHRY, CDR2 SYGVKD. CDR3 nucleotide sequence: TGTGCCATCAGCGACGCTTCGAGCTCCTACAATGAGCAGTTCTTC. Amino acids: CAISDASSSYNEQFF.

This sequence joins TRBV24-1 and TRBJ1-2; D remains ambiguous. CDR3 length: 12 amino acids. Trimming stripped 10 bases from V and 8 bases from J, with 16 bases between. Germline loops: CDR1 KGHDR, CDR2 SFDVKD. CDR3 sequence: CATYWTVVGYTF. Written as DNA, the CDR3 is TGTGCCACGTATTGGACGGTCGTCGGCTACACCTTC.

This clonotype appeared many times. V usage is TRBV10-1 and J usage is TRBJ2-1; 7 positions agree with TRBD1. The CDR3 totals 13 residues. The V and J ends lost 3 bases and 11 bases, in that order; junction bases with no gene match: 7. CDR1 WNHNN and CDR2 SYGVQD come from the germline V gene (reference sequence). Here the CDR3 DNA reads TGCGCCAGCAGTGAACCTCCACAGGGGAAGCAGTTCTTC. As protein: CASSEPPQGKQFF.

V and J are TRBV12-3 or TRBV12-4 and TRBJ2-1; D is possibly TRBD1 or TRBD2 (5 bases each). CDR3 size: 14 residues. V lost 0 bases to trimming and J lost 9 bases, with 12 bases between them. This chain's CDR3 is CASSLAALGTEQFF. The CDR3 region has the DNA TGTGCCAGCAGTTTAGCGGCCCTAGGGACTGAGCAGTTCTTC.

This clonotype was seen ten or more times. This sequence joins TRBV20-1 and TRBJ2-1; the D is unclear. CDR3 length equals 13 residues. Germline V lookup: CDR1 DFQATT, CDR2 SNEGSKA (reference sequence). V gave up 6 bases and J gave up 4 bases, with 13 bases separating them. DNA of the CDR3: TGCAGTGCCAGCCTCACCCCGTACAATGAGCAGTTCTTC. Protein sequence: CSASLTPYNEQFF.

The sample holds one count of this clonotype. The chain carries TRBV2 and TRBJ2-7; the D call may be TRBD1 or TRBD2 (6 bases each). CDR1 and CDR2 (germline): SNHLY, FYNNEI. V lost 3 bases to trimming and J lost 3 bases, with 15 bases between them. This CDR3 comprises 15 residues. DNA for the CDR3: TGTGCCAGCAGTGACAGGGGCGGGACCCTCTACGAGCAGTACTTC. This translates into CASSDRGGTLYEQYF.

This clonotype was seen ten or more times. CDR3 sequence: CASSPQPKRSPLHF. CDR3 coding DNA: TGTGCCAGCAGTCCCCAGCCAAAACGTTCACCCCTCCACTTT. V and J are TRBV12-3 or TRBV12-4 and TRBJ1-6; D remains ambiguous. Trimming cost V 5 bases and J 9 bases, with 14 bases left between them. The CDR3 extends over 14 amino acids.